The rows below give T cell receptor beta chains drawn from one sample of a study of Graves' ophthalmopathy and Graves' hyperthyroidism. TCRdb redid the calling of the multiplex PCR reads with MiXCR, one entry per CDR3 protein. Of some 170,000 distinct CDR3 sequences detected, roughly 36% appear once; the ten largest clones hold 7.5% to 10%. Sequenced: peripheral blood. Every receptor here comes from a man aged 30 to 39 with Graves' ophthalmopathy. CDR3s include the opening cysteine and the closing phenylalanine or tryptophan. D genes are given only for firm matches. Size values are once, few and many counts, or a class for expanded clones, and some rows have none.

abundance	d_gene	j_gene	v_gene	CDR3aa	CDR3nt
many	.	TRBJ2-4	TRBV27	CASYVRAKNIQYF	TGTGCCAGCTACGTGAGAGCCAAAAACATTCAGTACTTC
many	.	TRBJ1-1	TRBV18	CASSQSSGVVNTEAFF	TGTGCCAGCTCCCAAAGTTCAGGGGTGGTGAACACTGAAGCTTTCTTT
.	.	TRBJ1-5	TRBV12-3/TRBV12-4	CATGDGGQPQHF	TGTGCCACCGGGGACGGGGGGCAGCCCCAGCATTTT
.	TRBD1	TRBJ1-2	TRBV12-3/TRBV12-4	CASTPGSGGRRAYGYTF	TGTGCCAGCACCCCCGGGTCAGGGGGCCGCCGCGCCTATGGCTACACCTTC
many	TRBD1	TRBJ2-7	TRBV28	CASRGTGNYEQYF	TGTGCCAGCAGGGGGACAGGGAACTACGAGCAGTACTTC
.	.	TRBJ1-5	TRBV12-3/TRBV12-4	CASSFGNPLQPQHF	TGTGCCAGCAGTTTTGGGAATCCTCTCCAGCCCCAGCATTTT
many	TRBD1	TRBJ1-2	TRBV6-4	CASTDEAGTGKDYGYTF	TGTGCCAGCACCGACGAAGCAGGGACAGGGAAGGACTATGGCTACACCTTC
many	.	TRBJ2-2	TRBV10-3	CARRNTGELFF	TGTGCCAGGAGGAACACCGGGGAGCTGTTTTTT
.	.	TRBJ1-1	TRBV12-3/TRBV12-4	CASSSARRNTEAFF	TGTGCCAGCAGCTCAGCCCGGAGGAACACTGAAGCTTTCTTT
many	.	TRBJ2-7	TRBV12-3/TRBV12-4	CASRQGNSYEQYF	TGTGCCAGCAGACAGGGAAACTCCTACGAGCAGTACTTC
.	.	TRBJ1-1	TRBV20-1	CSATRQEGTEAFF	TGCAGTGCTACCCGACAGGAAGGGACTGAAGCTTTCTTT
.	.	TRBJ1-5	TRBV4-2	CASSQGADSNQPQHF	TGTGCCAGCAGCCAAGGGGCAGATAGCAATCAGCCCCAGCATTTT
.	.	TRBJ2-4	TRBV12-3/TRBV12-4	CASGTIAKNIQYF	TGTGCCAGCGGCACAATAGCCAAAAACATTCAGTACTTC
many	.	TRBJ2-7	TRBV30	CACRAGNIYEQYF	TGTGCCTGTCGGGCCGGGAATATCTACGAGCAGTACTTC
many	TRBD1	TRBJ1-2	TRBV5-1	CASSTGQGKDYGYTF	TGCGCCAGCAGCACCGGACAGGGCAAGGACTATGGCTACACCTTC
many	TRBD2	TRBJ2-5	TRBV6-5	CASSYDGRGSGPETQYF	TGTGCCAGCAGTTACGACGGGAGGGGGTCCGGGCCGGAGACCCAGTACTTC
many	TRBD2	TRBJ2-7	TRBV19	CASSPGGGLAEEYF	TGTGCCAGTAGCCCGGGAGGGGGACTAGCGGAAGAGTACTTC
many	.	TRBJ2-7	TRBV12-3/TRBV12-4	CASSRRMGVHEQYF	TGTGCCAGCAGCCGGCGTATGGGGGTACACGAGCAGTACTTC
many	.	TRBJ2-5	TRBV12-3/TRBV12-4	CASSGGAHRTQYF	TGTGCCAGCAGTGGGGGGGCGCACAGGACCCAGTACTTC
many	.	TRBJ1-5	TRBV28	CASAWGGGGNQPQHF	TGTGCCAGCGCTTGGGGAGGGGGGGGCAATCAGCCCCAGCATTTT
many	.	TRBJ2-4	TRBV20-1	CSARAPGLAKNIQYF	TGCAGTGCTAGAGCCCCAGGTTTAGCCAAAAACATTCAGTACTTC
many	.	TRBJ2-4	TRBV11-2	CASSGLGKLAKNIQYF	TGTGCCAGCAGCGGATTGGGGAAGCTAGCCAAAAACATTCAGTACTTC
many	.	TRBJ1-1	TRBV29-1	CSVAEVTDVWVNTEAFF	TGCAGCGTTGCTGAGGTCACTGACGTGTGGGTGAACACTGAAGCTTTCTTT
many	.	TRBJ1-5	TRBV3-1	CASSQAGGQPQHF	TGTGCCAGCAGCCAAGCAGGCGGGCAGCCCCAGCATTTT
many	.	TRBJ1-5	TRBV6-2/TRBV6-3	CASSPRGVNIFQPQHF	TGTGCCAGCAGTCCCCGAGGCGTCAACATCTTTCAGCCCCAGCATTTT